The source of this T cell receptor beta chain is a study of human T cells and chemical hapten exposure. In the study overall: The study sensitized with 2% DPC on a 2 cm by 2 cm patch of upper inner arm skin.

The CDR3 runs to 10 residues. V was shortened by 6 bases and J by 7 bases, with 10 bases between the two germline ends. The germline V gene encodes CDR1 DFQATT and CDR2 SNEGSKA (reference sequence). TCRdb itself ran the RACE reads through MiXCR, one entry per CDR3 protein. Among more than 300,000 distinct CDR3 sequences listed, less than 6.5% were seen once. Time point reported: pre-sensitization, week 0. Stated treatment: therapeutic diphenylcyclopropenone sensitization with weekly scalp DPC. Unfractionated whole blood served as the source for total RNA extraction. The receptor was derived from a woman between 45 and 65 years old with alopecia areata. Some clones in this sample may be carry-over from other donors' samples. This sequence joins TRBV20-1 and TRBJ2-7; unclear D gene. The sample in question was whole blood, obtained in connection with sensitization to the hapten diphenylcyclopropenone (DPC). The CDR3 reads CSAQREEQYF. The DNA for the CDR3 is TGCAGTGCCCAGCGCGAGGAGCAGTACTTC.